This T cell receptor (beta chain) originates from a study of CD8 T cells in Susac syndrome. It was with random hexamers that about 0.45 to 1 ug RNA was reverse transcribed. Amplification of TCR beta CDR3 spanned 54 Vbeta and 13 Jbeta via immunoSEQ multiplex PCR. TCRdb called the immunoSEQ multiplex PCR reads again in MiXCR, with one record for every CDR3 protein. In the table there are tens of thousands of distinct CDR3 sequences, over 90% of which are singletons. The CDR3 runs to 18 residues. V trimming: 4 bases; J trimming: 2 bases; junction bases outside the gene matches: 7. Germline CDR1 reads SGHTA; CDR2 reads FQGNSA. Blood CD8+ and CD4+ T cells underwent high-throughput TCR beta sequencing. Stable or active relapsing-remitting multiple sclerosis, untreated and meeting revised McDonald criteria, defined the controls. FACS was used to enrich TEMRA cells, whereas the CD8+ and CD4+ T cells were obtained by negative isolation.

The receptor comes from a human donor with multiple sclerosis. Material for sequencing was CD4+ T cells from PBMCs. The chain is built from TRBV7-2 and TRBJ2-1; 14 bases are shared with TRBD2. The CDR3 spells CASSSRTSGGHTYNEQFF. CDR3 DNA: TGTGCCAGCAGCTCCAGGACTAGCGGGGGGCACACCTACAATGAGCAGTTCTTC.